These T cell receptor beta chains were read from a single sample in a study of vaccination effects on CD4 cells after COVID-19. The repertoire was sequenced with immunoSEQ multiplex PCR; TCRdb's copy has only in-frame clones and lacks some. This sample has 60,000 to 80,000 clones, with around 74% found just once. Their cognate antigens are unknown. The specimen comprised CD4+ T cells from PBMCs cultured without peptide, sampled after COVID-19 vaccination. The receptors were gathered from a human donor who received a COVID-19 vaccine. The CDR3 runs from the conserved cysteine through the conserved F or W. D genes are given only for firm matches. Rows may omit the clone size; those that give it use once, few, many or a size class.

v_gene	abundance	d_gene	j_gene	CDR3aa	CDR3nt
TRBV5-5	-	-	TRBJ1-2	CASRAAGATNYGYTF	TGTGCCAGCAGGGCCGCAGGGGCGACTAACTATGGCTACACCTTC
TRBV18	-	-	TRBJ1-3	CASSPPRVASGNTIYF	TGTGCCAGCTCACCACCAAGGGTCGCGTCTGGAAACACCATATATTTT
TRBV27	-	-	TRBJ1-6	CASRPNPPQSSPLHF	TGTGCCAGCAGACCTAATCCCCCACAGAGTTCACCCCTCCACTTT
TRBV27	-	TRBD2	TRBJ2-2	CASSLSLAGGLIGELFF	TGTGCCAGCAGTTTAAGTCTAGCGGGGGGGCTGATCGGGGAGCTGTTTTTT
TRBV9	-	-	TRBJ2-5	CASSVGRREETQYF	TGTGCCAGCAGCGTAGGGCGGCGCGAAGAGACCCAGTACTTC
TRBV28	-	TRBD2	TRBJ2-2	CASSFGGENTGELFF	TGTGCCAGCAGTTTCGGGGGGGAGAACACCGGGGAGCTGTTTTTT
TRBV18	-	TRBD2	TRBJ2-3	CASSPGLAGSRDTQYF	TGTGCCAGCTCACCGGGACTAGCGGGTAGCCGTGATACGCAGTATTTT
TRBV2	once	-	TRBJ1-3	CASSGTPGNTIYF	TGTGCCAGCAGTGGGACGCCGGGAAACACCATATATTTT
TRBV6-2/TRBV6-3	-	-	TRBJ1-6	CASSYGTGSPLHF	TGTGCCAGCAGTTACGGGACCGGGTCACCCCTCCACTTT
TRBV5-6	-	-	TRBJ1-1	CASSVDRGRTEAFF	TGTGCCAGCAGCGTCGACCGGGGGCGCACTGAAGCTTTCTTT
TRBV7-2	-	-	TRBJ2-5	CASSLGRETQYF	TGTGCCAGCAGCTTAGGACGGGAGACCCAGTACTTC
TRBV20-1	-	TRBD1	TRBJ1-3	CSASDRQGPRGTIYF	TGCAGTGCTAGTGACCGACAGGGCCCTCGGGGCACCATATATTTT
TRBV29-1	-	TRBD1	TRBJ1-2	CSAGTGELVGYTF	TGCAGCGCCGGGACAGGGGAGTTGGTGGGCTACACCTTC
TRBV28	-	-	TRBJ2-1	CASRGGGAANEQFF	TGTGCCAGCCGAGGGGGCGGGGCCGCGAATGAGCAGTTCTTC
TRBV2	-	TRBD2	TRBJ2-3	CASSGTSHSSDTQYF	TGTGCCAGCAGCGGGACTAGTCATAGTTCCGATACGCAGTATTTT
TRBV5-1	few	-	TRBJ2-5	CASSLTQETQYF	TGCGCCAGCAGCTTAACCCAAGAGACCCAGTACTTC
TRBV14	once	-	TRBJ2-5	CASSPPRGTLQETQYF	TGTGCCAGCAGCCCTCCGAGAGGAACACTCCAAGAGACCCAGTACTTC
TRBV12-3/TRBV12-4	-	-	TRBJ1-2	CASSPQVQGGYTF	TGTGCCAGCAGTCCACAGGTCCAGGGAGGCTACACCTTC
TRBV7-8	-	-	TRBJ2-5	CASSSPRNTETQYF	TGTGCCAGCAGCTCCCCCCGGAACACAGAGACCCAGTACTTC
TRBV5-1	-	-	TRBJ1-3	CASSLPGSGNTIYF	TGCGCCAGCAGCTTGCCAGGGTCGGGAAACACCATATATTTT
TRBV19	-	-	TRBJ1-6	CASSIARERSYNSPLHF	TGTGCCAGTAGTATAGCCCGGGAACGGTCCTATAATTCACCCCTCCACTTT
TRBV5-8	few	TRBD1	TRBJ2-4	CASSLGQGKGIQYF	TGTGCCAGCAGCTTGGGACAGGGTAAGGGCATTCAGTACTTC
TRBV6-6	-	-	TRBJ2-1	CASSPRGGGIGNEQFF	TGTGCCAGCAGCCCCCGAGGAGGGGGGATAGGGAATGAGCAGTTCTTC
TRBV2	few	TRBD1	TRBJ2-2	CASSGDRAGTGELFF	TGTGCCAGCAGTGGGGACAGGGCAGGGACCGGGGAGCTGTTTTTT
TRBV18	-	TRBD1	TRBJ1-2	CASSLAGGTGSSGYTF	TGTGCCAGCTCACTTGCAGGTGGGACAGGGTCGAGCGGCTACACCTTC
TRBV5-1	-	TRBD1	TRBJ1-1	CASSSQGGTEAFF	TGCGCCAGCAGCTCACAGGGGGGGACTGAAGCTTTCTTT
TRBV4-3	-	TRBD1	TRBJ1-2	CASSQARTGNYGYTF	TGCGCCAGCAGCCAAGCCCGGACAGGGAACTATGGCTACACCTTC
TRBV7-9	few	-	TRBJ1-1	CASSLRNMNTEAFF	TGTGCCAGCAGCTTAAGGAATATGAACACTGAAGCTTTCTTT
TRBV10-2	-	TRBD1	TRBJ1-1	CASIDGGQGLGTEAFF	TGCGCCAGCATAGACGGGGGACAGGGCTTGGGGACTGAAGCTTTCTTT
TRBV18	few	-	TRBJ1-5	CASSSQGGTQPQHF	TGTGCCAGCTCTTCTCAGGGAGGTACTCAGCCCCAGCATTTT
TRBV5-1	-	TRBD2	TRBJ2-1	CASSPGGISSYNEQFF	TGCGCCAGCAGCCCCGGGGGGATTAGCTCCTACAATGAGCAGTTCTTC
TRBV6-5	-	-	TRBJ1-1	CASVRQLNTEAFF	TGTGCCAGCGTACGTCAGCTGAACACTGAAGCTTTCTTT
TRBV4-1	-	TRBD1	TRBJ1-2	CASSQPGTGRSGYTF	TGCGCCAGCAGCCAACCCGGGACAGGAAGGTCTGGCTACACCTTC
TRBV5-1	-	-	TRBJ2-2	CASSPLVWGRGGPNTGELFF	TGCGCCAGCAGCCCCCTTGTGTGGGGGCGCGGGGGCCCAAACACCGGGGAGCTGTTTTTT
TRBV7-2	-	TRBD1	TRBJ2-1	CASSASRDRVRNEQFF	TGTGCCAGCAGCGCGTCCCGGGACAGGGTGCGGAATGAGCAGTTCTTC
TRBV29-1	-	TRBD1	TRBJ1-2	CSVSDRVGYGYTF	TGCAGCGTATCTGACAGGGTTGGCTATGGCTACACCTTC
TRBV10-3	-	TRBD2	TRBJ2-3	CAISDAGGSTDTQYF	TGTGCCATCAGTGACGCGGGGGGTAGCACAGATACGCAGTATTTT
TRBV10-2	-	TRBD2	TRBJ2-5	CASRTPTSGKETQYF	TGCGCCAGCAGAACCCCGACTAGCGGAAAAGAGACCCAGTACTTC
TRBV5-1	-	-	TRBJ1-1	CASSLGRTQNTEAFF	TGCGCCAGCAGCTTGGGGCGGACACAGAACACTGAAGCTTTCTTT
TRBV2	-	TRBD1	TRBJ2-6	CASRAGQGLGSGANVLTF	TGTGCCAGCAGGGCCGGACAGGGCCTGGGGTCTGGGGCCAACGTCCTGACTTTC
TRBV4-3	few	TRBD2	TRBJ2-1	CASSDSGGGYNEQFF	TGCGCCAGCAGCGATAGCGGGGGGGGTTACAATGAGCAGTTCTTC
TRBV24-1	-	-	TRBJ2-2	CATSLRDTAPENTGELFF	TGTGCCACCAGCCTGCGGGACACCGCCCCGGAAAACACCGGGGAGCTGTTTTTT
TRBV18	-	TRBD1	TRBJ1-1	CASSPIQGGGTEAFF	TGTGCCAGCTCACCGATTCAGGGGGGGGGCACTGAAGCTTTCTTT
TRBV19	-	TRBD1	TRBJ1-6	CASSRQGGNSPLHF	TGTGCCAGTAGCCGACAGGGAGGTAATTCACCCCTCCACTTT
TRBV3-1/TRBV3-2	-	-	TRBJ2-1	CASSQDRYSYNEQFF	TGTGCCAGCAGCCAAGATCGGTACAGTTACAATGAGCAGTTCTTC
TRBV7-3	-	TRBD2	TRBJ2-3	CASSKGLALDTQYF	TGTGCCAGCAGCAAGGGACTAGCGTTGGATACGCAGTATTTT
TRBV5-1	-	-	TRBJ2-5	CASSPGPQETQYF	TGCGCCAGCAGCCCGGGCCCCCAAGAGACCCAGTACTTC
TRBV10-3	few	-	TRBJ1-2	CAISEPGAYGYTF	TGTGCCATCAGTGAGCCGGGAGCCTATGGCTACACCTTC
TRBV12-3/TRBV12-4	-	-	TRBJ2-2	CASSWAAGELFF	TGTGCCAGCAGTTGGGCGGCCGGGGAGCTGTTTTTT
TRBV18	once	TRBD2	TRBJ2-5	CASSPISGLAGGAKTQYF	TGTGCCAGCTCACCGATCTCGGGACTAGCGGGGGGCGCGAAGACCCAGTACTTC
TRBV5-1	few	TRBD2	TRBJ2-3	CASSQPSGGGTDTQYF	TGCGCCAGCAGCCAACCAAGCGGGGGGGGCACAGATACGCAGTATTTT
TRBV27	-	-	TRBJ2-5	CASNSRGLQETQYF	TGTGCCAGCAACTCCCGTGGTTTACAAGAGACCCAGTACTTC
TRBV5-4	-	-	TRBJ2-5	CASSSDRKETQYF	TGTGCCAGCAGCTCAGACAGAAAAGAGACCCAGTACTTC